These T cell receptor beta chains were read from a single sample in a study of blood T cell repertoires in COVID-19. Only in-frame clones appear in the TCRdb table, and some are missing; sequencing was by immunoSEQ multiplex PCR. In the table there are 50,000 to 70,000 clones, 91% of which are singletons. Sequencing used peripheral blood. These receptors all come from a man aged 55 to 69 with acute or convalescent COVID-19. Both conserved end residues are part of each CDR3. The order of the fields is J gene, clone size, D gene, V gene, CDR3 DNA, CDR3 protein. The D gene is left open where the match is weak. Clone size is stated in some rows and not others, as once, few, many or a class when expanded.

>TRBJ1-4|.|TRBD1|TRBV5-4
TGTGCCAGCAGCTCGGACAGGTCTAATGAAAAACTGTTTTTT
CASSSDRSNEKLFF
>TRBJ1-3|.|.|TRBV9
TGTGCCAGCAGCCTAAGACACCAGAGCTCTGGAAACACCATATATTTT
CASSLRHQSSGNTIYF
>TRBJ2-7|.|.|TRBV18
TGTGCCAGCTCAGCTAGCTCCTACGAGCAGTACTTC
CASSASSYEQYF
>TRBJ2-5|.|TRBD2|TRBV5-4
TGTGCCAGCAGCCCCTATAGACTAGCGGGAAATGTTACGACCCAGTACTTC
CASSPYRLAGNVTTQYF
>TRBJ1-1|.|TRBD1|TRBV6-2/TRBV6-3
TGTGCCAGCAGTTTAACAGGGGGCACTGAAGCTTTCTTT
CASSLTGGTEAFF
>TRBJ2-4|.|TRBD2|TRBV7-2
TGTGCCAGCAGCCCCCCCGGGACTAGCGGGAGAAACATTCAGTACTTC
CASSPPGTSGRNIQYF
>TRBJ2-2|.|TRBD1|TRBV6-5
TGTGCCAGCAGTTACGGGACAGGGGGCAGCGGGGAGCTGTTTTTT
CASSYGTGGSGELFF
>TRBJ2-5|.|TRBD2|TRBV9
TGTGCCAGCAGCGTAGGTAGTAGCGGGCCCGTCGGGACCCAGTACTTC
CASSVGSSGPVGTQYF
>TRBJ1-1|.|.|TRBV19
TGTGCCAGTAGTATGGGGGAGGCAGCTTTCTTT
CASSMGEAAFF
>TRBJ2-1|.|.|TRBV30
TGTGCCTGGAGTGTAAATCCCGATGAGCAGTTCTTC
CAWSVNPDEQFF
>TRBJ1-1|once|TRBD1|TRBV19
TGTGCCAGTAGTAGAAGGACAGGGGGGAACACTGAAGCTTTCTTT
CASSRRTGGNTEAFF
>TRBJ1-3|.|TRBD1|TRBV30
TGTGCCTGTGGCCAGGGGGGAAGAAACACCATATATTTT
CACGQGGRNTIYF
>TRBJ1-4|.|.|TRBV19
TGTGCCAGTAGCCCCGAACCCCAGGGTGGGGATGAAAAACTGTTTTTT
CASSPEPQGGDEKLFF
>TRBJ2-3|.|TRBD1|TRBV2
TGTGCCAGCATGTTTCCGGACAGGGAGACAGATACGCAGTATTTT
CASMFPDRETDTQYF
>TRBJ1-3|.|.|TRBV12-3/TRBV12-4
TGTGCCAGCAGTTTAGTGGACAGAAACACCATATATTTT
CASSLVDRNTIYF
>TRBJ2-3|.|TRBD2|TRBV9
TGTGCCAGCAACAAACCGGGGGGGACGGGCACAGATACGCAGTATTTT
CASNKPGGTGTDTQYF
>TRBJ2-5|.|.|TRBV21-1
TGTGCCAGCAGCGATAATTTCGAGTCCGGGTTCCAGTACTTC
CASSDNFESGFQYF
>TRBJ2-2|.|.|TRBV11-3
TGTGCCAGCAGCCTCAGGGATCCCGGGGAGCTGTTTTTT
CASSLRDPGELFF
>TRBJ2-7|.|.|TRBV29-1
TGCAGCGTTGAACGAGCGGCGGGTTCCTACGAGCAGTACTTC
CSVERAAGSYEQYF
>TRBJ2-7|.|TRBD2|TRBV27
TGTGCCAGCAAGGGGACTAGCGGGAGTAGCGTCTACGAGCAGTACTTC
CASKGTSGSSVYEQYF
>TRBJ2-5|.|TRBD2|TRBV7-2
TGTGCCAGTACGGGACTAGCGGGAGTAAGGGGGGAGACCCAGTACTTC
CASTGLAGVRGETQYF
>TRBJ1-5|few|TRBD1|TRBV3-1/TRBV3-2
TGTGCCAGCAGCCAAGGGCCCTGGGACAGTTACCAGCATTTT
CASSQGPWDSYQHF
>TRBJ1-4|.|.|TRBV19
TGTGCCAGTACCGGGACAAAGAATGAAAAACTGTTTTTT
CASTGTKNEKLFF
>TRBJ2-6|.|.|TRBV7-9
TGTGCCAGCAGCTTTCAGGGGCGCTCTGGGGCCAACGTCCTGACTTTC
CASSFQGRSGANVLTF
>TRBJ1-3|.|.|TRBV27
TGTGCCAGCAGTTTCCGCGGCGGGGGGGACACCATATATTTT
CASSFRGGGDTIYF
>TRBJ2-4|.|TRBD2|TRBV28
TGTGCCAGCAGGGGGACTAGCGGCGTTCTAGCCAAAAACATTCAGTACTTC
CASRGTSGVLAKNIQYF
>TRBJ2-6|.|.|TRBV30
TGTGCCCAATCCCAGGGGCTGAGGTCTGGGGCCAACGTCCTGACTTTC
CAQSQGLRSGANVLTF
>TRBJ2-1|.|TRBD2|TRBV29-1
TGCAGCGTTGAAGATTGGGCGACGGGAGGGGTGGGGAATGAGCAGTTCTTC
CSVEDWATGGVGNEQFF
>TRBJ2-1|.|TRBD2|TRBV4-2
TGTGCCAGCAGCCAAGAAAGGACTAGCGTCCACAATGAGCAGTTCTTC
CASSQERTSVHNEQFF
>TRBJ2-2|.|.|TRBV4-2
TGTGCCAGCAGCTGGAGAGCGGGCACCGGGGAGCTGTTTTTT
CASSWRAGTGELFF
>TRBJ1-5|.|.|TRBV28
TGTGCCAGCACCCAGAGGGGGGGAGGCAATCAGCCCCAGCATTTT
CASTQRGGGNQPQHF
>TRBJ2-1|.|TRBD1|TRBV7-2
TGTGCCAGCAGCTTATCGGCAGGGACAGGGCCCTACAATGAGCAGTTCTTC
CASSLSAGTGPYNEQFF
>TRBJ1-3|.|.|TRBV11-3
TGTGCCAGCAGTCGGGAAGGAGGAAACACCATATATTTT
CASSREGGNTIYF
>TRBJ1-2|.|TRBD1|TRBV4-1
TGCGCCAGCAGCCAAGATCGAGGGGGCGCCTATGGCTACACCTTC
CASSQDRGGAYGYTF
>TRBJ2-1|.|TRBD2|TRBV5-1
TGCGCCAGCAGCTTGGAGCTAGCGGGGTCCTACAATGAGCAGTTCTTC
CASSLELAGSYNEQFF
>TRBJ1-1|.|.|TRBV28
TGTGCCAGCAGTTTAAGAGGGAAAGCTTTCTTT
CASSLRGKAFF
>TRBJ2-7|once|.|TRBV5-4
TGTGCCAGCAGCCAAAGTATTAGCGTACGCGGTATGGTCCCCTACGAGCAGTACTTC
CASSQSISVRGMVPYEQYF
>TRBJ2-7|.|TRBD1|TRBV30
TGTGCCTGGAGCTCAAGACAGGGGGGCGAGCAGTACTTC
CAWSSRQGGEQYF
>TRBJ2-1|.|TRBD2|TRBV5-5
TGTGCCAGCAGCTTACTTCGAGCGGGAGGCAACAATGAGCAGTTCTTC
CASSLLRAGGNNEQFF
>TRBJ1-5|.|TRBD1|TRBV28
TGTGCCAGCAGACCGGACAGGGGGCCGAGCAATCAGCCCCAGCATTTT
CASRPDRGPSNQPQHF
>TRBJ2-7|.|TRBD1|TRBV18
TGTGCCAGCTCGCGAGGACAGGGTTGGAGCTCCTACGAGCAGTACTTC
CASSRGQGWSSYEQYF